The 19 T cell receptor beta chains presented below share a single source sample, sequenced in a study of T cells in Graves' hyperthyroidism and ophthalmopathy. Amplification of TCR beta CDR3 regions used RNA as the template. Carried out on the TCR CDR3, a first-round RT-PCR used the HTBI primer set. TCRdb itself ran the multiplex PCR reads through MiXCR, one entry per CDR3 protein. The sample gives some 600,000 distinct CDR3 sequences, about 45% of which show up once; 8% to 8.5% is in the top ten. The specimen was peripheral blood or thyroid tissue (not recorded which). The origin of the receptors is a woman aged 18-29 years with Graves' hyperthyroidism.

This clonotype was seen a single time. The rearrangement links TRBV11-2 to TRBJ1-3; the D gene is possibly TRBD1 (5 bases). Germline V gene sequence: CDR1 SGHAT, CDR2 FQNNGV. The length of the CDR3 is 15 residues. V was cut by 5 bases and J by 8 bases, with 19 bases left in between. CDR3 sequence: CASSPWAARGDTIYF. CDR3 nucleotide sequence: TGTGCCAGCAGCCCCTGGGCAGCTCGAGGGGACACCATATATTTT. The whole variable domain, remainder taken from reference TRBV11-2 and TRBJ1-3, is EAGVAQSPRYKIIEKRQSVAFWCNPISGHATLYWYQQILGQGPKLLIQFQNNGVVDDSQLPKDRFSAERLKGVDSTLKIQPAKLEDSAVYLCASSPWAARGDTIYFGEGSWLTVV.

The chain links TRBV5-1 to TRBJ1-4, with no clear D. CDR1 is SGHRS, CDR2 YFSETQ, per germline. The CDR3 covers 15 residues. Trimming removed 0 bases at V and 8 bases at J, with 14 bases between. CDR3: CASSLGVGSSEKLFF. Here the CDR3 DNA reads TGCGCCAGCAGCTTGGGAGTGGGGAGTTCAGAAAAACTGTTTTTT.

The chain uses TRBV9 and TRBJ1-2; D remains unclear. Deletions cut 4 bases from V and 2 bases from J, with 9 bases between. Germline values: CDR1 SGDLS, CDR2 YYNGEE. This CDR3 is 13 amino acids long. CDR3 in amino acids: CASSQDYNYGYTF. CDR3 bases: TGTGCCAGCAGCCAAGATTACAACTATGGCTACACCTTC.

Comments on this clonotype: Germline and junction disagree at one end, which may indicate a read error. Here the CDR3 reads CASSEQGIDSPLHF. CDR3 DNA: TGTGCCAGCAGTGAGCAGGGTATAGATTCACCCCTCCACTTT. V gene TRBV10-3 combines with J gene TRBJ1-6; D might be TRBD1 (5 bases). The CDR3 consists of 14 residues. CDR1 is ENHRY and CDR2 is SYGVKD in the germline V gene.

CDR3 nucleotides: TGTGCCACCAGCGACCGACAGTATAATGAAAAACTGTTTTTT. Translating gives CATSDRQYNEKLFF. J is TRBJ1-4 and V is TRBV15; TRBD1 might be the D (5 bases). Trimming cost V 5 bases and J 4 bases, with 11 bases left between them. The CDR3 consists of 14 residues. Per germline, CDR1 LNHNV and CDR2 YYDKDF (reference sequence).

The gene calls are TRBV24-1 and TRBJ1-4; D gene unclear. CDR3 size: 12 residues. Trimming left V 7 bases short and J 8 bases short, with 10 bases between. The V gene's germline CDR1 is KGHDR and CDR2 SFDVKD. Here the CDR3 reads CATRGSGEKLFF. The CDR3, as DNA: TGTGCCACCAGAGGGTCGGGGGAAAAACTGTTTTTT.

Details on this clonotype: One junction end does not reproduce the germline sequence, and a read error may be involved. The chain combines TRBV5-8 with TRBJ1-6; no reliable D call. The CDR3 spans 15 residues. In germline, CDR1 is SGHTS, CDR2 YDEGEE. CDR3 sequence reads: CASSTGRGVNSPLHF. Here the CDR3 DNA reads TGCGCCAGCAGCACGGGTCGCGGGGTTAATTCACCCCTCCACTTT.

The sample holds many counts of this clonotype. The CDR3 protein is CAGRLTNTGELFF. CDR3 sequence (DNA): TGTGCCGGTCGTTTGACGAACACCGGGGAGCTGTTTTTT. The J gene is TRBJ2-2, the V gene TRBV10-3; D call uncertain. Germline-derived CDR1 and CDR2 are ENHRY and SYGVKD. The length of the CDR3 is 13 residues. Trimming removed 11 bases from V and 0 bases from J, with 10 bases in between.

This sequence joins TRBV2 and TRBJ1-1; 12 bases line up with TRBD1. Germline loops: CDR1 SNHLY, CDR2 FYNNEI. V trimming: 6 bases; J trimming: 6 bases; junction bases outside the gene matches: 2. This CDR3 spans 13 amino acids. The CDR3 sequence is CASRGQGASEAFF. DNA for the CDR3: TGTGCCAGCAGGGGACAGGGGGCGTCTGAAGCTTTCTTT.

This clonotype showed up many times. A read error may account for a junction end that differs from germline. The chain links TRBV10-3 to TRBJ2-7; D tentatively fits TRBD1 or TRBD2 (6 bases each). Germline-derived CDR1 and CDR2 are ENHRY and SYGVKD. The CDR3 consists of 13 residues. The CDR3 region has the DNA TGTGCCCTCAGTAGGGGGGCGGACGACGAGCAGTACTTC. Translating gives CALSRGADDEQYF.

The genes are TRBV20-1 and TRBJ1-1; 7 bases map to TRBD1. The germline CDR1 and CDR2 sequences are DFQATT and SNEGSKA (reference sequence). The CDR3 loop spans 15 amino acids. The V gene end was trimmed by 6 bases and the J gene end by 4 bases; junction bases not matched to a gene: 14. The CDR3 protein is CSARDREIFTTEAFF. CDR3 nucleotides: TGCAGTGCCCGAGACAGGGAGATTTTTACCACTGAAGCTTTCTTT.

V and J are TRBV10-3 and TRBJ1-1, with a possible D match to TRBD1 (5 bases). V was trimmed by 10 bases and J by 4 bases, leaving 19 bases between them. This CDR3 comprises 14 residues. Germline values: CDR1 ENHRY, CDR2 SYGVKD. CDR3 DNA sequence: TGTGCCAGCAGGAGCGGAGGGGTTCTCACTGAAGCTTTCTTT. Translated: CASRSGGVLTEAFF.

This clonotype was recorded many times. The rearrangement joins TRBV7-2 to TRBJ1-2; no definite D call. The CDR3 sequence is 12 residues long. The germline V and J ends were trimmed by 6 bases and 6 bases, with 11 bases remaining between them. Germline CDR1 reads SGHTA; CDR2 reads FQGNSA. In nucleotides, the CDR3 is TGTGCCAGCAGTTACGTCCCCGATGGCTACACCTTC. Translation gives CASSYVPDGYTF.

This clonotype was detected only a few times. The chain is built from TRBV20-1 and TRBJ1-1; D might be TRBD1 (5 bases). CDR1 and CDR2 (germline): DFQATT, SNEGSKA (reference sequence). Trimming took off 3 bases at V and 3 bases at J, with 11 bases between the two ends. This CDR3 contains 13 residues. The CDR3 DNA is TGCAGTGCTAGGCGCGGACAACACACTGAAGCTTTCTTT. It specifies CSARRGQHTEAFF.

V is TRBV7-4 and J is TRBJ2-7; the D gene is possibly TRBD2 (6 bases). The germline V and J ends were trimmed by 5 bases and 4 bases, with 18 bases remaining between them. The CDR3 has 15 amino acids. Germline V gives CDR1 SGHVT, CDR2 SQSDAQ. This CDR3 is CASSPAGTYGYEQYF. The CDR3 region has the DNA TGTGCCAGCAGCCCGGCCGGGACTTATGGATACGAGCAGTACTTC.

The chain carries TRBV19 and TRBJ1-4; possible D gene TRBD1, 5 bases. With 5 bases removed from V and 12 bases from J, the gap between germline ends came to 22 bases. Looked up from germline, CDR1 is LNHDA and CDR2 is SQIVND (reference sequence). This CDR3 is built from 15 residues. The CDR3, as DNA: TGTGCCAGTAGTGGTCCAGGGTCAGGACGGGAACAACTGTTTTTT. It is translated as CASSGPGSGREQLFF.

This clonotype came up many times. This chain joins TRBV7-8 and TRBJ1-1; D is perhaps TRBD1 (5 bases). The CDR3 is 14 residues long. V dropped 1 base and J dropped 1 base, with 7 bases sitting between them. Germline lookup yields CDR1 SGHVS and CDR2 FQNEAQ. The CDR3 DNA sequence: TGTGCCAGCAGCTTAGACAGGTCGAACACTGAAGCTTTCTTT. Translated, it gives CASSLDRSNTEAFF.

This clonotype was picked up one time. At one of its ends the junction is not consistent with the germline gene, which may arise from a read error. CDR3 nucleotides: TGTGCCAGCAGTTGGGGGACTACGAATCAAGGGACCCAGTACTTC. Its translation is CASSWGTTNQGTQYF. The chain carries TRBV12-3 or TRBV12-4 and TRBJ2-5; 7 bases align to TRBD2. CDR3 length equals 15 residues.

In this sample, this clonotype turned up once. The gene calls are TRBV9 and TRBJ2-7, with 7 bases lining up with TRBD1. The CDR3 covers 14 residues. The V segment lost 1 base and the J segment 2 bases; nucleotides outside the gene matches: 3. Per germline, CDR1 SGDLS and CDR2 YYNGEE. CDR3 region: CASSVSTGTYEQYF. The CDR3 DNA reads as TGTGCCAGCAGCGTATCGACAGGGACCTACGAGCAGTACTTC.